The next 25 T cell receptor beta chains were all read from a single sample in a study of PD-1 blockade in classical Hodgkin lymphoma. Indicated time point: newly diagnosed, previously untreated cHL patient sample. Isolation of CD4+ T cells from thawed PBMCs was performed by magnetic negative selection. Only in-frame clones appear in the TCRdb table, and some are missing; sequencing was by immunoSEQ multiplex PCR. The data show approximately 16,000 clones, approximately 86% seen once. Sequencing input: CD4+ T cells from blood. These TCRs come from a human donor with classical Hodgkin lymphoma.

This clone showed up just once. The V and J genes are TRBV30 and TRBJ1-5; TRBD1 might be the D (5 bases). The germline V and J ends were trimmed by 2 bases and 5 bases, with 16 bases remaining between them. The germline gives CDR1 GTSNPN, CDR2 SVGIG (reference sequence). The CDR3 has 15 residues. CDR3 in DNA: TGTGCCTGGAGTCCCCCCGGCAGGGCCCATCAGCCCCAGCATTTT. Its protein is CAWSPPGRAHQPQHF.

The rearrangement joins TRBV5-1 to TRBJ1-1; D perhaps matches TRBD1 (6 bases). V lost 4 bases, J lost 5 bases, and 15 bases lay in between. Germline V lookup: CDR1 SGHRS, CDR2 YFSETQ. The CDR3 has 14 residues. The CDR3 DNA reads as TGCGCCAGCAGCGCCGCCCAGGGGAAGACTGAAGCTTTCTTT. Translation gives CASSAAQGKTEAFF.

The chain uses TRBV27 and TRBJ2-4, with 14 bases identical to TRBD2. There are 23 residues in the CDR3. Germline values: CDR1 MNHEY, CDR2 SMNVEV (reference sequence). After removal of 4 bases from V and 0 bases from J, the junction contained 20 bases not matched to a gene. This CDR3 is CASSSLRQGQGLAGEIAKNIQYF. The CDR3 DNA sequence: TGTGCCAGCAGTTCCCTGCGACAGGGGCAGGGACTAGCGGGAGAGATAGCCAAAAACATTCAGTACTTC.

The chain uses TRBV5-1 and TRBJ2-1; D uncertain. Trimming pared 4 bases from V and 8 bases from J, leaving 7 bases between. Per germline, CDR1 SGHRS and CDR2 YFSETQ. The CDR3 totals 11 residues. This CDR3 reads CASSLYYEQFF. The CDR3 DNA is TGCGCCAGCAGCCTGTACTATGAGCAGTTCTTC.

V is TRBV11-2 and J is TRBJ1-1; D unclear. There are 15 residues in the CDR3. CDR1 SGHAT and CDR2 FQNNGV come from the germline V gene. V was shortened by 0 bases and J by 1 base, with 9 bases between the two germline ends. The CDR3, as DNA: TGTGCCAGCAGCTTAGATCTCAGAGGGAACACTGAAGCTTTCTTT. It translates to CASSLDLRGNTEAFF.

The rearrangement links TRBV7-2 to TRBJ1-1, with 7 bases identical to TRBD1. From germline, CDR1 is SGHTA and CDR2 FQGNSA. V gave up 1 base and J gave up 3 bases; unmatched junction bases: 5. CDR3 length: 15 amino acids. CDR3 residues: CASSLVGRGDTEAFF. The CDR3 nucleotides read TGTGCCAGCAGCTTAGTCGGCAGGGGGGACACTGAAGCTTTCTTT.

The chain joins TRBV18 to TRBJ1-4; a possible D gene is TRBD1 (5 bases). The CDR3 covers 16 residues. Germline CDR1 is KGHSH and CDR2 is LQKENI. V was cut by 5 bases and J by 5 bases, with 18 bases left in between. CDR3 bases: TGTGCCAGCTCATCCCGGGACTCTCGGCAAAATGAAAAACTGTTTTTT. This encodes CASSSRDSRQNEKLFF.

The chain joins TRBV20-1 to TRBJ2-3; D gene uncertain. The CDR3 length is 11 residues. CDR1 is DFQATT and CDR2 is SNEGSKA in the germline V gene (reference sequence). Trimming removed 0 bases from V and 7 bases from J, with 5 bases in between. CDR3 amino acids: CSARDGYTQYF. CDR3 sequence (DNA): TGCAGTGCTAGAGATGGCTATACGCAGTATTTT.

This clone was detected once. The genes are TRBV7-8 and TRBJ2-1; 7 positions agree with TRBD1. CDR3 length: 18 residues. V was clipped by 1 base and J by 4 bases; unmatched bases: 13. Germline V gives CDR1 SGHVS, CDR2 FQNEAQ. The CDR3 DNA follows: TGTGCCAGCAGCTTAGGACCAAAAGACAGGGAGCCTTACAATGAGCAGTTCTTC. Translated, it gives CASSLGPKDREPYNEQFF. Full variable domain (outside the CDR3, taken from reference TRBV7-8 and TRBJ2-1): GAGVSQSPRYKVAKRGQDVALRCDPISGHVSLFWYQQALGQGPEFLTYFQNEAQLDKSGLPSDRFFAERPEGSVSTLKIQRTQQEDSAVYLCASSLGPKDREPYNEQFFGPGTRLTVL.

This clone was seen just once. This chain links TRBV10-1 with TRBJ2-7; D remains unclear. In germline, CDR1 is WNHNN, CDR2 SYGVQD (reference sequence). CDR3 length: 18 residues. V was trimmed by 7 bases and J by 3 bases, leaving 28 bases between them. Here the CDR3 DNA reads TGCGCCAGCAACTGCAACCTTGCCCCGTTACCAAAATTCTACGAGCAGTACTTC. Translated, it gives CASNCNLAPLPKFYEQYF.

This clone showed up just once. This rearrangement joins TRBV27 to TRBJ1-1, with TRBD1 matching over 7 bases. CDR1 and CDR2 (germline): MNHEY, SMNVEV (reference sequence). The CDR3 is made up of 17 amino acids. J gave up 0 bases and V 3 bases, and 10 bases lay outside the gene matches. CDR3 sequence reads: CASSFHSTGQMNTEAFF. CDR3 nucleotide sequence: TGTGCCAGCAGTTTTCACAGCACGGGACAGATGAACACTGAAGCTTTCTTT.

The rearrangement uses TRBV11-2 and TRBJ2-5; 7 positions match TRBD2. The length of the CDR3 is 16 residues. With 0 bases clipped from V and 1 base from J, the junction kept 5 bases outside the gene matches. From germline, CDR1 is SGHAT and CDR2 FQNNGV. The CDR3 spells CASSLDSGGGQETQYF. For the CDR3, the DNA is TGTGCCAGCAGCTTAGATTCTGGGGGGGGCCAAGAGACCCAGTACTTC.

The gene calls are TRBV5-1 and TRBJ2-5; a weak D match, TRBD1 (6 bases). The V end was cut by 5 bases, the J end by 4 bases, with 18 bases between. The CDR3 is 15 residues long. Germline assignment: CDR1 SGHRS and CDR2 YFSETQ. The CDR3 region has the DNA TGCGCCAGCAGAGGTACAGGGCCGACTACAGAGACCCAGTACTTC. This gives the protein CASRGTGPTTETQYF.

V and J are TRBV6-4 and TRBJ2-1; D is perhaps TRBD2 (6 bases). The CDR3 has 16 amino acids. V was shortened by 6 bases and J by 0 bases, with 15 bases between the two germline ends. Germline V CDR1 and CDR2: MRHNA, SNTAGT. CDR3 DNA sequence: TGTGCCAGCAGCAAGCTAGCGATTAGCTCCTACAATGAGCAGTTCTTC. Protein product: CASSKLAISSYNEQFF.

The chain links TRBV5-1 to TRBJ2-1, with a possible D match to TRBD2 (6 bases). The CDR3 contains 14 residues. Per germline, CDR1 SGHRS and CDR2 YFSETQ. V lost 4 bases to trimming and J lost 9 bases, with 17 bases between them. The CDR3 nucleotides are TGCGCCAGCAGCCTATTGGGGACGGAGGGTGAGCAGTTCTTC. Translation: CASSLLGTEGEQFF.

This chain links TRBV9 with TRBJ2-4; a weak D match, TRBD1 (6 bases). V was trimmed by 4 bases and J by 0 bases, leaving 23 bases between them. This CDR3 is 19 amino acids long. Germline loops: CDR1 SGDLS, CDR2 YYNGEE. The CDR3 nucleotides read TGTGCCAGCAGCCCTCAGGGGTCGGTGGGAAGCCTAGCCAAAAACATTCAGTACTTC. Encoded protein: CASSPQGSVGSLAKNIQYF.

The chain combines TRBV19 with TRBJ1-1, with D perhaps matching TRBD1 (5 bases). The CDR3 is made up of 14 amino acids. CDR1 is LNHDA and CDR2 is SQIVND in the germline V gene (reference sequence). Trimming stripped 4 bases from V and 3 bases from J, with 12 bases between. The DNA of the CDR3 is TGTGCCAGTAGTACCGGCAGGGAATACACTGAAGCTTTCTTT. Protein product: CASSTGREYTEAFF. The full variable domain, rest sourced from reference TRBV19 and TRBJ1-1, is DGGITQSPKYLFRKEGQNVTLSCEQNLNHDAMYWYRQDPGQGLRLIYYSQIVNDFQKGDIAEGYSVSREKKESFPLTVTSAQKNPTAFYLCASSTGREYTEAFFGQGTRLTVV.

This chain links TRBV11-1 with TRBJ1-2, with TRBD1 matching over 7 bases. The CDR3 covers 13 residues. V gave up 5 bases and J gave up 6 bases; unmatched junction bases: 6. CDR1 SGHAT and CDR2 FQDESV come from the germline V gene (reference sequence). CDR3 loop: CASSLRDRNGYTF. CDR3 DNA: TGTGCCAGCAGCCTCCGGGACAGAAATGGCTACACCTTC. Filled out from reference TRBV11-1 and TRBJ1-2, the complete variable domain reads EAEVAQSPRYKITEKSQAVAFWCDPISGHATLYWYRQILGQGPELLVQFQDESVVDDSQLPKDRFSAERLKGVDSTLKIQPAELGDSAMYLCASSLRDRNGYTFGSGTRLTVV.

The J gene is TRBJ2-1, the V gene TRBV7-7, with unresolved D. The CDR3 has 13 amino acids. Trimming took 5 bases from V and 6 from J, leaving 11 bases between them. The germline V gene has CDR1 SSHAT and CDR2 FNYEAQ (reference sequence). CDR3 residues: CASSRDTGNEQFF. DNA for the CDR3: TGTGCCAGCAGCCGTGATACTGGCAATGAGCAGTTCTTC.

The V and J genes are TRBV28 and TRBJ2-3, with a weak D call TRBD1 (6 bases). The CDR3 contains 14 residues. V was clipped by 2 bases and J by 4 bases, with 10 bases between them. Germline assignment: CDR1 MDHEN and CDR2 SYDVKM. The CDR3 DNA reads as TGTGCCAGCAGTTTAGGTCAGGGGCCAGATACGCAGTATTTT. It yields the protein CASSLGQGPDTQYF.

This chain connects TRBV21-1 to TRBJ2-7; the table's D call, TRBD2, has no DNA check behind it. TRBV21-1 is marked as a pseudogene. CDR3 length: 20 amino acids. The CDR3 nucleotides read TGTGCCAGCAGCAAATGTCCGGGACTAGCGGGACCACCAGGCTCCTACGAGCAGTACTTC. Protein sequence: CASSKCPGLAGPPGSYEQYF.

The table lists this clone with a count of one. V usage is TRBV7-2 and J usage is TRBJ2-5; 7 nucleotides align to TRBD1. Near its end, the DNA agrees better with TRBJ2-7, so the J call may be wrong. This CDR3 has 14 residues. Germline lookup yields CDR1 SGHTA and CDR2 FQGNSA. In DNA form, the CDR3 reads TGTGCCAGCAGCCACCGGACAGGAACCTACGAGCAGTACTTC. It translates to CASSHRTGTYEQYF.

The chain combines TRBV7-2 with TRBJ2-3, with 7 bases fitting TRBD2. Trimming took 4 bases from V and 2 from J; bases not matched to a gene: 9. Germline V gene sequence: CDR1 SGHTA, CDR2 FQGNSA. The CDR3 covers 16 residues. CDR3: CASSSPWGLPTDTQYF. The CDR3 DNA reads as TGTGCCAGCAGCTCCCCTTGGGGACTACCCACAGATACGCAGTATTTT.

A single count supports this clone. V is TRBV4-3 and J is TRBJ2-3, with D hard to call. V was pared by 0 bases and J by 5 bases, with 6 bases between. The CDR3 extends over 13 amino acids. Germline V gene sequence: CDR1 LGHNA, CDR2 YSLEER. The CDR3 region has the DNA TGCGCCAGCAGCCAAGATCGTGGAGATACGCAGTATTTT. The encoded protein is CASSQDRGDTQYF.

The V call is TRBV5-8, the J call TRBJ1-4, with D unclear. The germline CDR1 and CDR2 sequences are SGHTS and YDEGEE. The CDR3 sequence is 15 residues long. Trimming shortened V by 2 bases and J by 3 bases, and 11 bases separated the two germline ends. In DNA form, the CDR3 reads TGTGCCAGCAGCTTAGGGAAAACCTCTAATGAAAAACTGTTTTTT. Translated: CASSLGKTSNEKLFF.